The 30 T cell receptor beta chains listed next were all sequenced from one sample in a study of cytomegalovirus exposure and HLA in healthy donors. The PCR was carried out with 60 Vbeta primers and 13 Jbeta primers. Assay used: immunoSEQ multiplex PCR; TCRdb lists only in-frame clones, some missing. The sample contains some 190,000 clones, about 80% of which appear only once. Sequenced material: PBMCs. The source of these receptors is a woman aged 40 to 55 in good health and CMV-seronegative.

CDR3 sequence (DNA): TGTGCCAGCGGCCGGGACTCAACCTACAATGAGCAGTTCTTC. Its translation is CASGRDSTYNEQFF. The V gene is TRBV7-6, the J gene TRBJ2-1, with TRBD2 as a possible D gene (6 bases). Trimming stripped 8 bases from V and 2 bases from J, with 13 bases between. The CDR3 contains 14 residues. Germline V lookup: CDR1 SGHVS, CDR2 FNYEAQ.

This chain links TRBV27 with TRBJ2-7, with D hard to call. The CDR3 sequence is 14 residues long. Trimming took off 6 bases at V and 5 bases at J, with 17 bases between the two ends. CDR1 and CDR2 from the germline V gene are MNHEY and SMNVEV (reference sequence). In nucleotides, the CDR3 is TGTGCCAGCAGCCCTTTGCCTAGGCCCCACGAGCAGTACTTC. Protein product: CASSPLPRPHEQYF.

This chain links TRBV30 with TRBJ2-5; the D gene is possibly TRBD1 (5 bases). V lost 0 bases to trimming and J lost 1 base, with 15 bases between them. The CDR3 is 16 amino acids. CDR1 is GTSNPN and CDR2 is SVGIG in the germline V gene (reference sequence). Written as DNA, the CDR3 is TGTGCCTGGAGTGTACAGGTCGGGCAGCCCCAAGAGACCCAGTACTTC. It codes for CAWSVQVGQPQETQYF. Combining the CDR3 with reference TRBV30 and TRBJ2-5 gives the whole variable domain SQTIHQWPATLVQPVGSPLSLECTVEGTSNPNLYWYRQAAGRGLQLLFYSVGIGQISSEVPQNLSASRPQDRQFILSSKKLLLSDSGFYLCAWSVQVGQPQETQYFGPGTRLLVL.

CDR3 coding DNA: TGTGCCAGTGGGGATAGAGACAGGACAACTGGAAACACCATATATTTT. The encoded protein is CASGDRDRTTGNTIYF. The J gene is TRBJ1-3, the V gene TRBV9; tentatively, D is TRBD1 (6 bases). The CDR3 has 16 residues. Germline CDR1 SGDLS, CDR2 YYNGEE. Between the trimmed V and J ends, which lost 8 bases and 2 bases, there was a span of 20 bases.

The chain combines TRBV20-1 with TRBJ1-1; D is unclear. Germline values: CDR1 DFQATT, CDR2 SNEGSKA (reference sequence). Trimming removed 1 base at V and 7 bases at J, with 7 bases between. The CDR3 totals 11 residues. CDR3 sequence reads: CSARAGNEAFF. Here the CDR3 DNA reads TGCAGTGCTAGAGCCGGTAATGAAGCTTTCTTT.

This clone was counted a few times. The chain uses TRBV25-1 and TRBJ2-1; 8 bases match TRBD1. In germline, CDR1 is MGHDK, CDR2 SYGVNS. Germline trimming cut 6 bases from V and 6 bases from J; bases unmatched to any gene: 4. This CDR3 comprises 13 residues. The CDR3 nucleotides read TGTGCCAGCAGACGACAGGGGATCAATGAGCAGTTCTTC. Its protein product is CASRRQGINEQFF.

This chain links TRBV18 with TRBJ2-3; D remains ambiguous. Trimming pared 3 bases from V and 0 bases from J, leaving 10 bases between. Germline CDR1 is KGHSH and CDR2 is LQKENI. The CDR3 covers 15 residues. The CDR3: CASSPSRVSTDTQYF. DNA of the CDR3: TGTGCCAGCTCACCCTCCCGGGTGAGCACAGATACGCAGTATTTT.

In its sample, this clone was seen a few times. This chain uses TRBV5-1 with TRBJ1-4, with D possibly TRBD1 on 6 matching bases. CDR1 is SGHRS, CDR2 YFSETQ, per germline. V was clipped by 3 bases and J by 1 base, with 10 bases between them. CDR3 length: 15 residues. CDR3 sequence (DNA): TGCGCCAGCAGCTGGATACAGGGAACTAATGAAAAACTGTTTTTT. It specifies CASSWIQGTNEKLFF. Full variable domain (missing parts from reference TRBV5-1 and TRBJ1-4): KAGVTQTPRYLIKTRGQQVTLSCSPISGHRSVSWYQQTPGQGLQFLFEYFSETQRNKGNFPGRFSGRQFSNSRSEMNVSTLELGDSALYLCASSWIQGTNEKLFFGSGTQLSVL.

This clone came up a few times. This rearrangement joins TRBV25-1 to TRBJ1-1; TRBD1 matches at 8 bases. The CDR3 loop spans 14 amino acids. V trimming: 4 bases; J trimming: 3 bases; junction bases outside the gene matches: 4. Germline V CDR1 and CDR2: MGHDK, SYGVNS. The CDR3 DNA reads TGTGCCAGCAGTGCTCGACAGGGGTACACTGAAGCTTTCTTT. Its translation is CASSARQGYTEAFF. Based on the CDR3 plus reference TRBV25-1 and TRBJ1-1, the full variable domain is EADIYQTPRYLVIGTGKKITLECSQTMGHDKMYWYQQDPGMELHLIHYSYGVNSTEKGDLSSESTVSRIRTEHFPLTLESARPSHTSQYLCASSARQGYTEAFFGQGTRLTVV.

A note on this clone: The identical CDR3 is also encoded by other nucleotide sequences in the sample. The chain links TRBV29-1 to TRBJ1-2, with 7 bases fitting TRBD1. The CDR3 has 13 residues. CDR1 and CDR2 from the germline V gene are SQVTM and ANQGSEA. J lost 5 bases, V lost 1 base, and 4 bases had no gene match. DNA for the CDR3: TGCAGCGTTGAAGGGACAGGCGGATATGGCTACACCTTC. Translation gives CSVEGTGGYGYTF.

This clone showed up many times. This CDR3 is also generated by other DNA sequences in the sample. The CDR3 bases are TGCGCCAGCAGCTTGGGAGGTAATGAGCAGTTCTTC. This gives the protein CASSLGGNEQFF. The J gene is TRBJ2-1, the V gene TRBV5-1; D ambiguous. CDR1 is SGHRS, CDR2 YFSETQ, per germline. This CDR3 contains 12 residues. V was shortened by 0 bases and J by 7 bases, with 5 bases between the two germline ends.

This sequence joins TRBV11-1 and TRBJ1-1; possibly TRBD1 for D (6 bases). Trimming removed 5 bases at V and 0 bases at J, with 13 bases between. CDR3 length equals 15 residues. Looked up from germline, CDR1 is SGHAT and CDR2 is FQDESV (reference sequence). The CDR3 DNA reads TGTGCCAGCAGCGGCACAGGGTTGATGAACACTGAAGCTTTCTTT. Translating it yields CASSGTGLMNTEAFF.

Comments on this clone: At one boundary the junction diverges from the germline segment, which might be a read error. The genes are TRBV7-9 and TRBJ1-3; D not resolved. The CDR3 is 12 amino acids. CDR1 and CDR2 (germline): SEHNR, FQNEAQ (reference sequence). The CDR3 DNA sequence: TGTTCCAGCAGCGCCCAGGGAAACACCATATATTTT. Translated: CSSSAQGNTIYF.

This clone was seen only a few times. V usage is TRBV4-3 and J usage is TRBJ1-2, with 7 bases identical to TRBD1. Germline lookup yields CDR1 LGHNA and CDR2 YSLEER. Trimming cost V 1 base and J 6 bases; bases outside gene matches: 5. This CDR3 spans 14 amino acids. The CDR3 DNA reads TGCGCCAGCAGCCAAGCGAGGGGGCCACATGGCTACACCTTC. Translation: CASSQARGPHGYTF.

The CDR3 protein is CAWSSQGYQPQHF. The CDR3 coding sequence is TGTGCCTGGAGTTCCCAGGGGTACCAGCCCCAGCATTTT. The gene calls are TRBV30 and TRBJ1-5; maybe TRBD1 (6 bases). The CDR3 has 13 amino acids. The ends were cut back, 2 bases at V and 7 bases at J, with 12 bases in the middle. The germline V gene has CDR1 GTSNPN and CDR2 SVGIG (reference sequence).

V and J are TRBV4-1 and TRBJ2-2, with 8 bases matching TRBD2. This CDR3 region has 16 residues. Germline CDR1 and CDR2: MGHRA and YSYEKL. V gave up 3 bases and J gave up 5 bases; unmatched junction bases: 8. The CDR3 coding sequence is TGCGCCAGCAGCCATGGATTAGCGGGACGGACCGGGGAGCTGTTTTTT. Translating it yields CASSHGLAGRTGELFF.

The sample holds a few counts of this clone. The chain employs TRBV5-6 and TRBJ1-2; TRBD1 matches 8 bases. The CDR3 is 12 residues long. Trimming cost V 7 bases and J 6 bases; bases outside gene matches: 5. Germline CDR1 and CDR2: SGHDT and YYEEEE. The CDR3 DNA reads as TGTGCCAGCGCCCGACAGGGGAATGGCTACACCTTC. This sequence encodes CASARQGNGYTF. Combining the CDR3 with reference TRBV5-6 and TRBJ1-2 gives the whole variable domain DAGVTQSPTHLIKTRGQQVTLRCSPKSGHDTVSWYQQALGQGPQFIFQYYEEEERQRGNFPDRFSGHQFPNYSSELNVNALLLGDSALYLCASARQGNGYTFGSGTRLTVV.

A few counts support this clone. The chain uses TRBV29-1 and TRBJ1-1, with unresolved D. Per germline, CDR1 SQVTM and CDR2 ANQGSEA. The CDR3 sequence is 12 residues long. V was pared by 1 base and J by 9 bases, with 12 bases between. CDR3 residues: CSVEGERRKAFF. The CDR3 coding sequence is TGCAGCGTTGAAGGGGAACGGAGGAAAGCTTTCTTT.

This clone was detected once. The chain recombines TRBV7-3 with TRBJ1-1; D is unclear. V was trimmed by 1 base and J by 1 base, leaving 10 bases between them. CDR1 is SGHTA, CDR2 FQGTGA, per germline. There are 15 residues in the CDR3. The CDR3 loop is CASSLISGPNTEAFF. CDR3 nucleotide sequence: TGTGCCAGCAGCTTAATCAGTGGCCCGAACACTGAAGCTTTCTTT.

The chain employs TRBV27 and TRBJ2-1; 10 nucleotides align to TRBD1. Germline CDR1 MNHEY, CDR2 SMNVEV (reference sequence). V lost 7 bases, J lost 7 bases, and 7 bases stayed unmatched. There are 14 residues in the CDR3. The CDR3 sequence is CASTLGQGTNEQFF. The CDR3 coding sequence is TGTGCCAGCACCCTGGGACAGGGGACGAATGAGCAGTTCTTC.

V and J are TRBV5-6 and TRBJ2-1; 7 bases agree with TRBD2. In germline, CDR1 is SGHDT, CDR2 YYEEEE. CDR3 length: 16 amino acids. V was clipped by 2 bases and J by 0 bases; unmatched bases: 5. CDR3 amino acids: CASSFLAVSSYNEQFF. DNA of the CDR3: TGTGCCAGCAGCTTTCTAGCGGTTAGCTCCTACAATGAGCAGTTCTTC.

The CDR3 DNA is TGTGCCAGCAGGCCCCGAGGAAATTCCCAAGAGACCCAGTACTTC. Protein product: CASRPRGNSQETQYF. The rearrangement joins TRBV7-8 to TRBJ2-5; D is undetermined. V lost 6 bases and J 1 base, leaving 15 bases between the germline ends. Germline V lookup: CDR1 SGHVS, CDR2 FQNEAQ. CDR3 length: 15 amino acids. Full variable domain (remainder filled in from reference TRBV7-8 and TRBJ2-5): GAGVSQSPRYKVAKRGQDVALRCDPISGHVSLFWYQQALGQGPEFLTYFQNEAQLDKSGLPSDRFFAERPEGSVSTLKIQRTQQEDSAVYLCASRPRGNSQETQYFGPGTRLLVL.

In its sample, this clone was seen a few times. V is TRBV11-3 and J is TRBJ2-1; TRBD2 matches at 7 bases. The CDR3 sequence is 15 residues long. V was pared by 5 bases and J by 1 base, with 5 bases of the junction left unmatched. In germline, CDR1 is SGHNT, CDR2 YENEEA. The DNA for the CDR3 is TGTGCCAGCAGCCCTCAAGCGGGATCCTACAATGAGCAGTTCTTC. It specifies CASSPQAGSYNEQFF. The entire variable domain, with the rest obtained from reference TRBV11-3 and TRBJ2-1, is as follows: EAGVVQSPRYKIIEKKQPVAFWCNPISGHNTLYWYLQNLGQGPELLIRYENEEAVDDSQLPKDRFSAERLKGVDSTLKIQPAELGDSAVYLCASSPQAGSYNEQFFGPGTRLTVL.

The chain uses TRBV9 and TRBJ1-1, with D possibly matching TRBD1 (5 bases). CDR3 length: 13 amino acids. Trimming pared 1 base from V and 5 bases from J, leaving 9 bases between. CDR1 is SGDLS and CDR2 is YYNGEE in the germline V gene. In DNA form, the CDR3 reads TGTGCCAGCAGCGTAATGGGGGGGACTGAAGCTTTCTTT. Translation: CASSVMGGTEAFF.

The V call is TRBV30, the J call TRBJ2-3; the D gene is possibly TRBD2 (6 bases). The CDR3 runs to 15 residues. In germline, CDR1 is GTSNPN, CDR2 SVGIG (reference sequence). Deletions cut 0 bases from V and 0 bases from J, with 10 bases between. The DNA of the CDR3 is TGTGCCTGGAGTGTACTCGGGGGAAGCACAGATACGCAGTATTTT. Its protein product is CAWSVLGGSTDTQYF.

The gene calls are TRBV25-1 and TRBJ2-1; 9 bases map to TRBD2. The CDR3 runs 15 residues. Germline CDR1 and CDR2: MGHDK and SYGVNS. J gave up 3 bases and V 5 bases, and 5 bases lay outside the gene matches. CDR3 nucleotides: TGTGCCAGCAGTCGTAGCGGGAGCCTCTACAATGAGCAGTTCTTC. It translates to CASSRSGSLYNEQFF.

In DNA, the CDR3 is TGTGCCAGCAGTCCAGGGGGGCAAGGCCAGCCCCAGCATTTT. Protein sequence: CASSPGGQGQPQHF. V gene TRBV7-9 combines with J gene TRBJ1-5; 7 nucleotides match TRBD1. This CDR3 has 14 amino acids. Trimming at V came to 6 bases and at J to 7 bases, leaving 9 bases not matched to a gene. Germline-derived CDR1 and CDR2 are SEHNR and FQNEAQ (reference sequence). Supplemented by reference TRBV7-9 and TRBJ1-5, the full variable domain reads DTGVSQNPRHKITKRGQNVTFRCDPISEHNRLYWYRQTLGQGPEFLTYFQNEAQLEKSRLLSDRFSAERPKGSFSTLEIQRTEQGDSAMYLCASSPGGQGQPQHFGDGTRLSIL.

The V and J genes are TRBV29-1 and TRBJ2-5; 10 bases map to TRBD2. V dropped 2 bases and J dropped 5; count of bases not matched to a gene: 8. Per germline, CDR1 SQVTM and CDR2 ANQGSEA. The CDR3 extends over 15 amino acids. The CDR3 region is CSVERSSGSWETQYF. CDR3 in DNA: TGCAGCGTTGAAAGGTCTAGCGGGAGCTGGGAGACCCAGTACTTC.

CDR3 sequence: CASSLEGLGGTAEAFF. DNA of the CDR3: TGCGCCAGCAGCTTAGAGGGCCTTGGCGGGACAGCAGAAGCTTTCTTT. The chain combines TRBV5-1 with TRBJ1-1; 7 positions agree with TRBD1. This CDR3 contains 16 residues. V gave up 2 bases and J gave up 8 bases; unmatched junction bases: 15. Looked up from germline, CDR1 is SGHRS and CDR2 is YFSETQ.

The chain carries TRBV11-2 and TRBJ2-7; TRBD2 agrees at 8 bases. CDR3 size: 17 residues. V gave up 0 bases and J gave up 1 base; unmatched junction bases: 8. The germline V gene encodes CDR1 SGHAT and CDR2 FQNNGV. Written as DNA, the CDR3 is TGTGCCAGCAGCTTAGATACCGCTAGCGGGTATTCCTACGAGCAGTACTTC. This encodes CASSLDTASGYSYEQYF.